The rows below give T cell receptor beta chains drawn from one sample of a study of cytomegalovirus exposure and HLA in healthy donors. Some clones are missing from TCRdb's copy, which holds only in-frame ones; the method was immunoSEQ multiplex PCR. The data hold some 120,000 clones, with approximately 82% observed a single time. The specimen sequenced was PBMCs. The receptors here all came from a woman aged 18-35 years in good health and CMV-seropositive. Each CDR3 is given with its conserved first and last residue. The D gene is left open where the match is weak. Rows may omit the clone size; those that give it use once, few, many or a size class.

v_call,d_call,clone_size,j_call,cdr3_nt,cdr3_aa
TRBV5-6,-,-,TRBJ2-5,TGTGCCAGCAGCTTGTCCCGGACAGACCAAGAGACCCAGTACTTC,CASSLSRTDQETQYF
TRBV25-1,-,-,TRBJ2-1,TGTGCCAGCAGTGAATCGCGGAGGGCCCTATACAATGAGCAGTTCTTC,CASSESRRALYNEQFF
TRBV25-1,TRBD2,once,TRBJ2-7,TGTGCCAGCAGTGAATGGGGAGGGAGGGAGCAGTACTTC,CASSEWGGREQYF
TRBV19,TRBD1,medium-sized,TRBJ1-4,TGTGCCAGTAGACGGGACAGGTCTTCTAATGAAAAACTGTTTTTT,CASRRDRSSNEKLFF
TRBV11-2,TRBD2,-,TRBJ2-5,TGTGCCAGCAGCTTAGGGCTAGCGGGGGGAGGGTACCAAGAGACCCAGTACTTC,CASSLGLAGGGYQETQYF
TRBV30,-,once,TRBJ2-7,TGTGCCTGGAGTGTAGCAGGCCCCTACGAGCAGTACTTC,CAWSVAGPYEQYF
TRBV14,-,-,TRBJ1-4,TGTGCCAGCAGCCCCCAAGAGGGTTGGGAACTGTTTTTT,CASSPQEGWELFF
TRBV7-6,-,-,TRBJ1-2,TGTGCCAGCAGCCCCATGAGGTCCTATGGCTACACCTTC,CASSPMRSYGYTF
TRBV2,-,-,TRBJ2-7,TGTGCCAGCAGTGAAACATTCTACGAGCAGTACTTC,CASSETFYEQYF
TRBV6-5,TRBD1,-,TRBJ1-2,TGTGCCAGCAGCTCGGGACAGGGGCATGGCTACACCTTC,CASSSGQGHGYTF
TRBV28,TRBD1,-,TRBJ2-3,TGTGCCAGCAGTTTATCGACAGGGGGCCGAACAGATACGCAGTATTTT,CASSLSTGGRTDTQYF
TRBV6-1,-,-,TRBJ1-5,TGTGCCAGCAGTGAAGCGATTTTCGGACAGAGGGGCAATCAGCCCCAGCATTTT,CASSEAIFGQRGNQPQHF
TRBV2,TRBD2,-,TRBJ2-5,TGTGCCAGCAGTGGACTAGCGGACCTCGGGGGAACCCAGTACTTC,CASSGLADLGGTQYF
TRBV5-1,TRBD1,-,TRBJ1-5,TGCGCCAGCAGCAGCGGGACAGGGTTCAATCAGCCCCAGCATTTT,CASSSGTGFNQPQHF
TRBV2,TRBD1,once,TRBJ1-5,TGTGCCAGCAGTGAGGGGACAGGGGATCAGCCCCAGCATTTT,CASSEGTGDQPQHF
TRBV15,TRBD1,once,TRBJ2-7,TGTGCCACAGGACAGGGGGCTTACGAGCAGTACTTC,CATGQGAYEQYF
TRBV2,TRBD2,once,TRBJ2-1,TGTGCCAGCAGTGAAGGCGGACTAGCGGGGACCAGCTCCTACAATGAGCAGTTCTTC,CASSEGGLAGTSSYNEQFF
TRBV19,TRBD2,few,TRBJ2-1,TGTGCCACCTGGGGGACTAGCGGGGGCCCGAGCTCCTACAATGAGCAGTTCTTC,CATWGTSGGPSSYNEQFF
TRBV6-5,-,-,TRBJ1-4,TGTGCCAGCAGTCCGGGATCTGAAAAACTGTTTTTT,CASSPGSEKLFF
TRBV9,-,-,TRBJ2-7,TGTGCCAGCAGCGTTGACCCGACAGATTCGAGGGAGCAGTACTTC,CASSVDPTDSREQYF
TRBV28,-,-,TRBJ2-1,TGTGCCAGCAGTCCCCCGAGGGGCGGGGGCGATGAGCAGTTCTTC,CASSPPRGGGDEQFF
TRBV27,TRBD2,-,TRBJ2-7,TGTGCCAGCAAGGCTAGCGGGGGGCCAATGTACGAGCAGTACTTC,CASKASGGPMYEQYF
TRBV18,TRBD1,-,TRBJ2-5,TGTGCCAGCTCACCCTGGACAGGGTTCCAAGAGACCCAGTACTTC,CASSPWTGFQETQYF
TRBV6-6,-,-,TRBJ2-5,TGTGCCAGCAGTTACCAATCAGGGGTCGGGAAAGAGACCCAGTACTTC,CASSYQSGVGKETQYF
TRBV15,TRBD2,-,TRBJ2-3,TGTGCCACCAGCAGCCCTAACGGGGGGGCCCCAGATACGCAGTATTTT,CATSSPNGGAPDTQYF
TRBV6-1,TRBD2,-,TRBJ2-4,TGTGCCAGCCGAAAGGGAGGGTCACAAAACATTCAGTACTTC,CASRKGGSQNIQYF
TRBV6-4,-,-,TRBJ2-3,TGTGCCAGCAGTGACTCTGCGGGGAGTCTAGATACGCAGTATTTT,CASSDSAGSLDTQYF
TRBV2,TRBD1,-,TRBJ2-7,TGTGCCAGCAGTCGAGGGGGAGGACAGGGGTTGCACGAGCAGTACTTC,CASSRGGGQGLHEQYF
TRBV5-4,TRBD2,-,TRBJ2-5,TGTGCCAGCAGCTTGGGAAGCGGGGTCGGGGCGAAGACCCAGTACTTC,CASSLGSGVGAKTQYF
TRBV11-2,TRBD2,-,TRBJ2-3,TGTGCCAGCAGCCCAAGCGGGGGGGGAACAGATACGCAGTATTTT,CASSPSGGGTDTQYF
TRBV14,TRBD1,-,TRBJ2-5,TGTGCCAGCAGCCTCACCGGGACAGCCCTGTACTTC,CASSLTGTALYF
TRBV7-6,TRBD2,once,TRBJ2-5,TGTGCCAGCAGCCCCGAAGCGGGGAGGGGAGAGACCCAGTACTTC,CASSPEAGRGETQYF
TRBV28,TRBD1,-,TRBJ1-1,TGTGCCAGCAACGAACCGGGACAGGCTGTAAACACTGAAGCTTTCTTT,CASNEPGQAVNTEAFF
TRBV11-3,-,-,TRBJ2-3,TGTGCCAGCAGCTTAGTTGGCAGCACAGATACGCAGTATTTT,CASSLVGSTDTQYF
TRBV2,-,few,TRBJ2-2,TGTGCCAGCAGCGAAGCCTCCAACACCGGGGAGCTGTTTTTT,CASSEASNTGELFF
TRBV15,TRBD2,-,TRBJ2-7,TGTGCCACAGGGGAGGGGCGAGAGAACGAGCAGTACTTC,CATGEGRENEQYF
TRBV6-5,-,few,TRBJ2-4,TGTGCCAGCACCGCAACCGGGACACAAAACATTCAGTACTTC,CASTATGTQNIQYF
TRBV7-2,TRBD2,-,TRBJ2-7,TGTGCCAGCAGCTTGCGGGGGAACACCTACGAGCAGTACTTC,CASSLRGNTYEQYF
TRBV11-2,TRBD2,-,TRBJ2-7,TGTGCCAGCAGCTTAAACCCCCCTAGCGGGGGAAGCTACGAGCAGTACTTC,CASSLNPPSGGSYEQYF
TRBV6-5,-,-,TRBJ2-1,TGTGCCAGCAGTTCCCGGTTTTATCAGTTCTTC,CASSSRFYQFF
TRBV5-1,TRBD1,-,TRBJ1-1,TGCGCCAGCAGCACGGGGGACAGGCAGAACACTGAAGCTTTCTTT,CASSTGDRQNTEAFF
TRBV7-9,TRBD1,-,TRBJ2-1,TGTGCCAGCAGCTTGGGACAGGGAGAGGGTGAGCAGTTCTTC,CASSLGQGEGEQFF
TRBV28,TRBD2,-,TRBJ2-7,TGCCCCAGCGGGGGTGGACTAGCGGGTCGAAGGGGGTCCTGCGAGCAGTACTTC,CPSGGGLAGRRGSCEQYF
TRBV7-9,TRBD1,-,TRBJ1-1,TGTGCCAGCAGCCCCGACAGGGACAACACTGAAGCTTTCTTT,CASSPDRDNTEAFF
TRBV7-9,-,few,TRBJ2-7,TGTTCCAGCACCCAGTCAGGCTACGAGCAGTACTTC,CSSTQSGYEQYF
TRBV19,-,-,TRBJ1-5,TGTGCCAGTAGTATACGCGATCAGCCCCAGCATTTT,CASSIRDQPQHF
TRBV11-2,TRBD2,once,TRBJ2-7,TGTGCCAGCAGCTTAGTAAAGGGCGGGGGGGCGGGTGAGCAGTACTTC,CASSLVKGGGAGEQYF
TRBV7-6,TRBD1,once,TRBJ1-1,TGTGCCAGCAGCTTAGCGTCGGGGACAGGGCGTGTAACTGAAGCTTTCTTT,CASSLASGTGRVTEAFF
TRBV5-4,-,once,TRBJ2-7,TGTGCCAGCAGCACACAGGGTAGCTACGAGCAGTACTTC,CASSTQGSYEQYF
TRBV27,TRBD1,-,TRBJ2-4,TGTGCCAGCAGTTTACTACAGGGGGCCAAAAACATTCAGTACTTC,CASSLLQGAKNIQYF
TRBV7-3,-,once,TRBJ2-2,TGTGCCAGCAGCTTATTGGGAGGAGACACCGGGGAGCTGTTTTTT,CASSLLGGDTGELFF
TRBV25-1,-,-,TRBJ1-4,TGTGCCAGCAGTGAGGTGGGAGAACTTAATGAAAAACTGTTTTTT,CASSEVGELNEKLFF
TRBV9,-,-,TRBJ2-7,TGTGCCAGCAGCCTCAGACAGGAGAACTACGAGCAGTACTTC,CASSLRQENYEQYF